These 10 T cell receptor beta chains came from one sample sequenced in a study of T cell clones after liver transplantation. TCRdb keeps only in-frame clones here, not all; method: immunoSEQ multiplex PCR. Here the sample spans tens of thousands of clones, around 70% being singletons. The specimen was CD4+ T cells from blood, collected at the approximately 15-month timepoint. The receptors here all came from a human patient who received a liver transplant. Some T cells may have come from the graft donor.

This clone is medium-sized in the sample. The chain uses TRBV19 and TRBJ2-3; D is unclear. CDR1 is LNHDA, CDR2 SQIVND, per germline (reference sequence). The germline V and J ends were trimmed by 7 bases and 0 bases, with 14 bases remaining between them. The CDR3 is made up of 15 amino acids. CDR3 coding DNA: TGTGCCAGTACCCCGGATTTAACTAGCACAGATACGCAGTATTTT. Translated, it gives CASTPDLTSTDTQYF.

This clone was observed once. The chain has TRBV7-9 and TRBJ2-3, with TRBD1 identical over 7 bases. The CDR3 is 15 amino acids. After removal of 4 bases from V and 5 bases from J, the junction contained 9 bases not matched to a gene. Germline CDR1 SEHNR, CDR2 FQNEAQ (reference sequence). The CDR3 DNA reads TGTGCCAGCAGCTCTGAGGGGGCGAGGGGAGATACGCAGTATTTT. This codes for CASSSEGARGDTQYF.

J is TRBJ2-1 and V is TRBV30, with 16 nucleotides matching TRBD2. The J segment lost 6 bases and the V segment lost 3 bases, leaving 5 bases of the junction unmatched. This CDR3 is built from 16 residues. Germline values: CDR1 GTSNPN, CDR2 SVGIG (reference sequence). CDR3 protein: CAWSTGTSGGANEQFF. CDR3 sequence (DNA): TGTGCCTGGAGCACTGGGACTAGCGGGGGGGCCAATGAGCAGTTCTTC.

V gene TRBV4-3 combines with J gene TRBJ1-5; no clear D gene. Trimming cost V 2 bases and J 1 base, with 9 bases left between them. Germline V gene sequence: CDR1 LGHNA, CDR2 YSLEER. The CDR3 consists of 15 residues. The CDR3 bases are TGCGCCAGCAGCCAAACTCATGTGAGCAATCAGCCCCAGCATTTT. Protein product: CASSQTHVSNQPQHF.

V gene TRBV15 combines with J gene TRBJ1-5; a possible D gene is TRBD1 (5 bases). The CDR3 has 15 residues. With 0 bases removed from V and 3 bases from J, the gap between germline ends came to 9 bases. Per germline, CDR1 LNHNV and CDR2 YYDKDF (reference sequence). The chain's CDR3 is CATSRDRQLNQPQHF. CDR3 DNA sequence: TGTGCCACCAGCAGAGACCGACAGCTCAATCAGCCCCAGCATTTT.

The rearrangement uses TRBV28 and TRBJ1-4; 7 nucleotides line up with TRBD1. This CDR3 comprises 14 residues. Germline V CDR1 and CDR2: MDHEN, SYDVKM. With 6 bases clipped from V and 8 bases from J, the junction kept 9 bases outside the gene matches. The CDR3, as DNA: TGTGCCAGCAGCCGCAGGGGGAATCAAGAAAAACTGTTTTTT. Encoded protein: CASSRRGNQEKLFF. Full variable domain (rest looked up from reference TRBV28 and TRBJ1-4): DVKVTQSSRYLVKRTGEKVFLECVQDMDHENMFWYRQDPGLGLRLIYFSYDVKMKEKGDIPEGYSVSREKKERFSLILESASTNQTSMYLCASSRRGNQEKLFFGSGTQLSVL.

The CDR3 coding sequence is TGTGCCAGCAGCTTCCTCGGACTAGCGGGGGGCGGAACCGGGGAGCTGTTTTTT. It yields the protein CASSFLGLAGGGTGELFF. The gene calls are TRBV5-8 and TRBJ2-2; 14 positions agree with TRBD2. With 2 bases clipped from V and 5 bases from J, the junction kept 8 bases outside the gene matches. This CDR3 spans 18 amino acids. Germline-derived CDR1 and CDR2 are SGHTS and YDEGEE.

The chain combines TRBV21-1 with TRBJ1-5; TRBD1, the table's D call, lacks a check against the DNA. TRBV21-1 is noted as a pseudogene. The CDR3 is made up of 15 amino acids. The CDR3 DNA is TGTGCCAGCATCCATCCACAGGGGCCTAATCAGCCCCAGCATTTT. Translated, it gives CASIHPQGPNQPQHF.

This CDR3 is CASSRTDSNYGYTF. CDR3 in DNA: TGTGCCAGCAGTCGCACGGATTCTAACTATGGCTACACCTTC. This chain connects TRBV6-1 to TRBJ1-2; D is unclear. Trimming cost V 5 bases and J 0 bases, with 10 bases left between them. The CDR3 is 14 amino acids. The V gene's germline CDR1 is MNHNS and CDR2 SASEGT.

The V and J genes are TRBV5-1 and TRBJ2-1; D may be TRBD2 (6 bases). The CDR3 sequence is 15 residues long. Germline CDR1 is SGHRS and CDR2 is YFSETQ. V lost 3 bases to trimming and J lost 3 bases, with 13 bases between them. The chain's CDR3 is CASSSGLTGYNEQFF. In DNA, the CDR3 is TGCGCCAGCAGCTCTGGACTAACCGGCTACAATGAGCAGTTCTTC.